This T cell receptor beta chain emerged from a study of blood T cells in healthy people across ages. Notes on the study in general: Changes in expanded clonotypes were possibly confounded, as the CMV status of donors was unknown. PBMCs went unsorted, and a conclusive naive versus antigen-experienced comparison was therefore prevented.

This clonotype was seen a few times. The antigen remains unidentified. This CDR3 region has 12 residues. Germline CDR1 reads LGHNA; CDR2 reads YSLEER. Trimming took off 0 bases at V and 8 bases at J, with 7 bases between the two ends. About 10 milliliters of peripheral blood were drawn from each donor into EDTA-treated tubes. A second PCR, run for about 7 to 11 cycles, used a sample-barcoded 5' primer plus a J-beta primer mix. No fewer than 3 million CDR3-containing paired-end reads came from each sample. TCRdb passed the 5' RACE reads through MiXCR, listing each CDR3 protein once. The sample holds a few hundred thousand distinct CDR3 sequences, roughly 29% seen once.

The sequence was collected from a woman in her 70s in good health. Sequencing was performed on blood. The V call is TRBV4-3, the J call TRBJ1-2; D may be TRBD1 (5 bases). The CDR3 DNA sequence: TGCGCCAGCAGCCAAGACTGGGGGGGCTACACCTTC. Translation: CASSQDWGGYTF.